This T cell receptor (beta chain) was sequenced for a study of blood T cell repertoires in COVID-19. Trimming removed 5 bases from V and 5 bases from J, with 7 bases in between. The CDR3 covers 12 residues. Germline V gene sequence: CDR1 MNHEY, CDR2 SMNVEV (reference sequence). Clones were sequenced by immunoSEQ multiplex PCR, and TCRdb holds only the in-frame ones, with some missing. In the table there are about 180,000 clones, approximately 87% of which are singletons. V is TRBV27 and J is TRBJ1-5; no clear D gene. Source material: peripheral blood. The TCR was taken from an older man with active or convalescent COVID-19. DNA of the CDR3: TGTGCCAGCAGTCCGGTGGATCAGCCCCAGCATTTT. Translation: CASSPVDQPQHF.